The 18 T cell receptor beta chains below were found in one sample sequenced in a study of vaccination and CD4 T cells after COVID-19. Regarding treatment: roughly ten-day PBMC culture with coronavirus spike peptide pools or control peptides (ViraFEST assay). The Oncomine TCR Beta short-read assay was applied to DNA of cultured CD4+ T cells. TCRdb re-analysed the PCR reads in MiXCR, keeping a single row per CDR3 protein. This sample has some 9,500 distinct CDR3 sequences, with about 47% found just once. Their antigen targets remain unknown. Sequences were obtained from CD4+ T cells from blood, cultured in vitro. The receptors originated from a human donor who had recovered from COVID-19.

This clonotype was recorded once. This chain links TRBV6-4 with TRBJ2-7, with 7 bases matching TRBD2. Germline V gives CDR1 MRHNA, CDR2 SNTAGT. V shed 2 bases and J 2 bases; nucleotides not matched to a gene: 6. The CDR3 sequence is 15 residues long. CDR3 sequence: CASSDPRLATYEQYF. CDR3 nucleotide sequence: TGTGCCAGCAGTGACCCCAGACTAGCTACCTACGAGCAGTACTTC.

The chain employs TRBV12-3 or TRBV12-4 and TRBJ1-5; 7 positions match TRBD1. CDR3 length: 14 amino acids. The J segment lost 7 bases and the V segment lost 4 bases, leaving 7 bases of the junction unmatched. The CDR3 reads CASSYSPGQQPQHF. The CDR3 bases are TGTGCCAGCAGTTACTCCCCGGGACAGCAGCCCCAGCATTTT.

V usage is TRBV4-1 and J usage is TRBJ1-2; D unresolved. The CDR3 loop spans 14 amino acids. The germline V gene encodes CDR1 MGHRA and CDR2 YSYEKL. V lost 0 bases to trimming and J lost 8 bases, with 13 bases between them. As DNA, the CDR3 is TGCGCCAGCAGCCAAGATGGGCCGACGGGCGGCTACACCTTC. This translates into CASSQDGPTGGYTF.

This clonotype has a handful of counts. The chain uses TRBV6-1 and TRBJ1-5; D ambiguous. The CDR3 spans 12 residues. Per the germline V gene, CDR1 is MNHNS and CDR2 is SASEGT. The V and J ends lost 8 bases and 7 bases respectively, with 12 bases between them. The CDR3 here is CASPPAFQPQHF. The DNA for the CDR3 is TGTGCCAGCCCCCCCGCCTTCCAGCCCCAGCATTTT.

This clonotype was detected only a few times. The J gene is TRBJ1-1, the V gene TRBV2, with TRBD1 identical over 7 bases. V dropped 7 bases and J dropped 6; count of bases not matched to a gene: 11. Per the germline V gene, CDR1 is SNHLY and CDR2 is FYNNEI. The CDR3 length is 14 residues. CDR3 sequence (DNA): TGTGCCAGCATTACCGGACAGGCGACGGCTGAAGCTTTCTTT. It specifies CASITGQATAEAFF.

V is TRBV2 and J is TRBJ1-5; D gene uncertain. CDR3 length: 14 amino acids. V was clipped by 4 bases and J by 7 bases, with 14 bases between them. The germline V gene encodes CDR1 SNHLY and CDR2 FYNNEI. In DNA, the CDR3 is TGTGCCAGCAGTGTAAGCGTTCTATGGCAGCCCCAGCATTTT. Translated: CASSVSVLWQPQHF.

The chain carries TRBV5-5 and TRBJ2-6; possibly TRBD1 for D (6 bases). The CDR3 is 17 amino acids. V lost 0 bases, J lost 3 bases, and 13 bases lay in between. Looked up from germline, CDR1 is SGHKS and CDR2 is YYEKEE (reference sequence). This CDR3 reads CASSLDRVDRGANVLTF. CDR3 in DNA: TGTGCCAGCAGCTTGGACAGGGTGGATCGTGGGGCCAACGTCCTGACTTTC.

This chain joins TRBV11-3 and TRBJ2-2; no definite D call. The CDR3 covers 15 residues. Trimming left V 0 bases short and J 4 bases short, with 9 bases between. The germline V gene has CDR1 SGHNT and CDR2 YENEEA. The CDR3 sequence: CASSLEEIATGELFF. For the CDR3, the DNA is TGTGCCAGCAGCTTAGAAGAAATAGCCACCGGGGAGCTGTTTTTT.

This clonotype has just a few counts. This chain joins TRBV19 and TRBJ1-1; D perhaps matches TRBD1 (6 bases). Germline V gene lookup returns CDR1 LNHDA and CDR2 SQIVND (reference sequence). V lost 5 bases and J lost 5, with 12 bases in between. The CDR3 runs 13 residues. The CDR3 coding sequence is TGTGCCAGTAGTCCCAAGGGGGGTACTGAAGCTTTCTTT. Its translation: CASSPKGGTEAFF.

The CDR3 DNA reads TGTGCCAGCAGCCGCGACTTCCAGCACACAGATACGCAGTATTTT. The encoded protein is CASSRDFQHTDTQYF. This chain joins TRBV7-9 and TRBJ2-3; D gene unclear. Per germline, CDR1 SEHNR and CDR2 FQNEAQ (reference sequence). There are 15 residues in the CDR3. V shed 5 bases and J shed 2 bases, with 14 bases lying between them.

The chain recombines TRBV25-1 with TRBJ1-6; D is unresolved. The germline gives CDR1 MGHDK, CDR2 SYGVNS. The CDR3 has 16 amino acids. Trimming pared 2 bases from V and 8 bases from J, leaving 16 bases between. CDR3: CASSEAVASPHSPLHF. The CDR3 DNA follows: TGTGCCAGCAGTGAAGCGGTGGCATCTCCCCATTCACCCCTCCACTTT.

The chain is built from TRBV6-1 and TRBJ1-6; 9 bases map to TRBD1. The CDR3 runs 16 residues. CDR1 and CDR2 (germline): MNHNS, SASEGT. J was trimmed by 7 bases and V by 6 bases; bases with no gene match: 10. In nucleotides, the CDR3 is TGTGCCAGCAGCCGAACAGGGGGCCAGGGAAATTCACCCCTCCACTTT. It translates to CASSRTGGQGNSPLHF.

With respect to this clonotype: A much larger clone is a single base away; this may be a read error. The chain recombines TRBV6-1 with TRBJ2-3; 10 bases are a match to TRBD1. Per germline, CDR1 MNHNS and CDR2 SASEGT. This CDR3 comprises 16 residues. Here the CDR3 reads CASQVIPGQGTDSQYF. The DNA for the CDR3 is TGTGCCAGCCAGGTCATACCGGGACAGGGGACAGATTCGCAGTATTTT.

The chain recombines TRBV19 with TRBJ1-6, with 9 bases that match TRBD1. V lost 5 bases, J lost 7 bases, and 6 bases stayed unmatched. The CDR3 consists of 15 residues. Germline V lookup: CDR1 LNHDA, CDR2 SQIVND (reference sequence). The CDR3 bases are TGTGCCAGTAGTTCCCCGGGACAGGGAAATTCACCCCTCCACTTT. Its translation is CASSSPGQGNSPLHF.

The chain carries TRBV27 and TRBJ2-2; 9 positions match TRBD1. J was trimmed by 5 bases and V by 6 bases; bases with no gene match: 4. The CDR3 spans 14 residues. Germline CDR1 MNHEY, CDR2 SMNVEV (reference sequence). The CDR3 region has the DNA TGTGCCAGCAGGCGGGACAGGGTAACCGGGGAGCTGTTTTTT. As protein: CASRRDRVTGELFF.

Only a few counts were recorded for this clonotype. The chain links TRBV10-3 to TRBJ2-3; 12 nucleotides align to TRBD2. The CDR3 covers 17 residues. The J segment lost 0 bases and the V segment lost 10 bases, leaving 11 bases of the junction unmatched. The germline CDR1 and CDR2 sequences are ENHRY and SYGVKD. CDR3 nucleotide sequence: TGTGCCACCACTCGTGGACTAGCGGGAAGTAGCACAGATACGCAGTATTTT. Its protein is CATTRGLAGSSTDTQYF.

J is TRBJ2-1 and V is TRBV20-1; no clear D gene. The CDR3 sequence is 16 residues long. Germline assignment: CDR1 DFQATT and CDR2 SNEGSKA (reference sequence). Trimming pared 0 bases from V and 7 bases from J, leaving 19 bases between. CDR3 bases: TGCAGTGCTAGAGATCAGGCCAAGGCAGCCGCAAATGAGCAGTTCTTC. As protein: CSARDQAKAAANEQFF.

The rearrangement links TRBV11-3 to TRBJ2-1; D uncertain. The CDR3 covers 15 residues. V was trimmed by 1 base and J by 7 bases, leaving 14 bases between them. Germline CDR1 reads SGHNT; CDR2 reads YENEEA. CDR3 loop: CASSLAAVFKNEQFF. The CDR3 bases are TGTGCCAGCAGCTTAGCGGCGGTTTTTAAGAATGAGCAGTTCTTC.